Included here is one TCR beta chain sequence, with context. The ends were cut back, 1 base at V and 5 bases at J, with 10 bases in the middle. This CDR3 is 13 amino acids long. Germline V gene data show CDR1 as SGHRS and CDR2 as YFSETQ. This entry is derived from a study of beta chain features in type 1 diabetes. Sequencing targeted expressed TCRB transcripts, as all isolated RNA had been reverse transcribed. The assay was immunoSEQ multiplex PCR, and TCRdb's table has in-frame clones only and misses some. This table holds 900,000 or so clones, under 20% found once. Sequenced: naive CD4+ T cells from blood. The V and J genes are TRBV5-1 and TRBJ2-7; D gene unclear. This receptor was identified in a woman under 30 in good health. CDR3 protein: CASSLPKGHEQYF. The CDR3 nucleotides read TGCGCCAGCAGCTTGCCCAAAGGTCACGAGCAGTACTTC.